Below are 30 T cell receptor beta chains sequenced from a single sample in a study of T cells after yellow fever vaccination (dated by TCRdb to about 2019). Taken with the paper, the label for treatment or condition translates to: live attenuated yellow fever vaccine strain. Libraries were made using 5' RACE. Sequenced on an Illumina HiSeq 2500. The public reads were reanalyzed by TCRdb: fastp trimming at Q25, MiXCR alignment, in-frame beta chains only. Every CDR3 protein is listed once, alongside the most common genes and DNA of its rows. The sample has hundreds of thousands of distinct CDR3 sequences on record, roughly an eighth of them singletons. The ten largest account for around 14% of the sample. The starting material was PBMCs, obtained on the day of the yellow fever booster vaccination. Receptor source: a man aged 25 to 45 who received the YFV17D yellow fever vaccine.

This clonotype came up a few times. J is TRBJ2-7 and V is TRBV5-1; 10 bases agree with TRBD1. V lost 0 bases and J lost 4; bases outside the gene matches: 7. CDR1 SGHRS and CDR2 YFSETQ come from the germline V gene. The CDR3 contains 16 residues. The CDR3 bases are TGCGCCAGCAGCTTGGCCGGGGGACAGGGGACGTACGAGCAGTACTTC. This encodes CASSLAGGQGTYEQYF.

Many counts were recorded for this clonotype. This chain's CDR3 is CASSLGAGEFNEQYF. The CDR3 DNA reads TGTGCCAGCAGCTTAGGGGCAGGGGAGTTCAACGAGCAGTACTTC. The chain links TRBV7-9 to TRBJ2-7, with D possibly being TRBD1 (6 bases). V shed 1 base and J shed 5 bases, with 15 bases lying between them. This CDR3 has 15 amino acids. The germline V gene encodes CDR1 SEHNR and CDR2 FQNEAQ (reference sequence).

There are a few counts of this clonotype. The rearrangement uses TRBV7-9 and TRBJ2-5; 7 bases agree with TRBD2. This CDR3 has 16 residues. The ends lost 5 bases at V and 0 bases at J; junction bases unmatched: 9. Germline V gene lookup returns CDR1 SEHNR and CDR2 FQNEAQ (reference sequence). The CDR3 bases are TGTGCCAGCAGCGCCCCCGGGGGGTCGTACCAAGAGACCCAGTACTTC. Translated, it gives CASSAPGGSYQETQYF. The complete variable domain, with remaining parts taken from reference TRBV7-9 and TRBJ2-5, reads DTGVSQNPRHKITKRGQNVTFRCDPISEHNRLYWYRQTLGQGPEFLTYFQNEAQLEKSRLLSDRFSAERPKGSFSTLEIQRTEQGDSAMYLCASSAPGGSYQETQYFGPGTRLLVL.

This clonotype showed up just a few times. The genes are TRBV20-1 and TRBJ2-1, with 13 bases matching TRBD2. V was clipped by 1 base and J by 4 bases; unmatched bases: 7. This CDR3 spans 17 amino acids. The germline V gene has CDR1 DFQATT and CDR2 SNEGSKA (reference sequence). CDR3 in amino acids: CSARVSGLAGPYNEQFF. CDR3 nucleotides: TGCAGTGCTAGAGTATCGGGACTAGCGGGACCATACAATGAGCAGTTCTTC.

This clonotype was seen only a few times. The CDR3 reads CASSLVIAGGAYETQYF. The CDR3 DNA sequence: TGTGCCAGCAGCTTAGTAATAGCGGGGGGGGCTTACGAGACCCAGTACTTC. This rearrangement joins TRBV7-2 to TRBJ2-5; 11 bases align to TRBD2. This CDR3 has 17 amino acids. The ends lost 1 base at V and 5 bases at J; junction bases unmatched: 9. The germline V gene encodes CDR1 SGHTA and CDR2 FQGNSA.

The chain joins TRBV20-1 to TRBJ2-1; D is undetermined. The CDR3 length is 16 residues. Deletions cut 0 bases from V and 5 bases from J, with 17 bases between. The germline CDR1 and CDR2 sequences are DFQATT and SNEGSKA (reference sequence). CDR3 amino acids: CSARDATRGGNNEQFF. The CDR3 bases are TGCAGTGCTAGAGATGCGACGCGAGGTGGGAACAATGAGCAGTTCTTC.

This clonotype was counted only a few times. This rearrangement joins TRBV5-1 to TRBJ2-1; 9 positions match TRBD2. Trimming removed 0 bases from V and 8 bases from J; junction bases left unmatched: 6. The V gene's germline CDR1 is SGHRS and CDR2 YFSETQ. The CDR3 length is 15 residues. CDR3 coding DNA: TGCGCCAGCAGCTTGGTAGCGGGAGTTATCGATGAGCAGTTCTTC. Its translation: CASSLVAGVIDEQFF.

The V gene is TRBV7-2, the J gene TRBJ2-7; no reliable D call. The germline V and J ends were trimmed by 0 bases and 7 bases, with 16 bases remaining between them. The CDR3 consists of 15 residues. Germline V gene sequence: CDR1 SGHTA, CDR2 FQGNSA. The CDR3 is CASSLAAQEPLEQYF. The CDR3 DNA is TGTGCCAGCAGCTTAGCGGCGCAGGAGCCCTTAGAGCAGTACTTC.

The gene calls are TRBV10-3 and TRBJ2-1; 11 bases map to TRBD2. V was pared by 4 bases and J by 7 bases, with 6 bases of the junction left unmatched. From germline, CDR1 is ENHRY and CDR2 SYGVKD. The length of the CDR3 is 15 residues. The CDR3 coding sequence is TGTGCCATCAGTGCGGGGACTAGCGGACTAAATGAGCAGTTCTTC. It translates to CAISAGTSGLNEQFF.

This sequence joins TRBV28 and TRBJ2-6; D remains unclear. The V end lost 4 bases, the J end lost 2 bases, and 18 bases lay between the germline ends. The CDR3 contains 18 residues. The germline V gene encodes CDR1 MDHEN and CDR2 SYDVKM. The CDR3 sequence: CASSSYPSAGAGANVLTF. The CDR3 bases are TGTGCCAGCAGTTCCTACCCCTCGGCAGGCGCTGGGGCCAACGTCCTGACTTTC. The entire variable domain, with the rest obtained from reference TRBV28 and TRBJ2-6, is as follows: DVKVTQSSRYLVKRTGEKVFLECVQDMDHENMFWYRQDPGLGLRLIYFSYDVKMKEKGDIPEGYSVSREKKERFSLILESASTNQTSMYLCASSSYPSAGAGANVLTFGAGSRLTVL.

This chain links TRBV6-2 or TRBV6-3 with TRBJ2-7; 8 bases are a match to TRBD2. CDR3 length equals 13 residues. J was trimmed by 3 bases and V by 7 bases; bases with no gene match: 5. Germline-derived CDR1 and CDR2 are MNHEY and SVGEGT. The chain's CDR3 is CASIAGTSYEQYF. The CDR3 DNA is TGTGCCAGCATTGCCGGGACTAGCTACGAGCAGTACTTC.

This clonotype was detected only a few times. The J gene is TRBJ2-1, the V gene TRBV6-5, with 8 nucleotides matching TRBD1. The CDR3 sequence is 14 residues long. Germline values: CDR1 MNHEY, CDR2 SVGAGI. The trim removed 1 base at V and 8 bases at J, leaving 4 bases unmatched. As DNA, the CDR3 is TGTGCCAGCAGTTACTTGGACAGGGACGATGAGCAGTTCTTC. Amino acids: CASSYLDRDDEQFF.

The chain recombines TRBV6-1 with TRBJ2-1; D not resolved. Germline V gene data show CDR1 as MNHNS and CDR2 as SASEGT. The CDR3 is 13 amino acids. V was shortened by 8 bases and J by 0 bases, with 8 bases between the two germline ends. CDR3 bases: TGTGCCAGCGCGGAGAGCTCCTACAATGAGCAGTTCTTC. It encodes CASAESSYNEQFF.

Written as DNA, the CDR3 is TGTGCCAGCAGCTCTCCGGGACAGGACTCCTACGAGCAGTACTTC. Its protein is CASSSPGQDSYEQYF. The chain links TRBV5-6 to TRBJ2-7, with 8 bases identical to TRBD1. This CDR3 contains 15 residues. Germline V lookup: CDR1 SGHDT, CDR2 YYEEEE. The V gene end was trimmed by 3 bases and the J gene end by 0 bases; junction bases not matched to a gene: 5. The entire variable domain, with the rest obtained from reference TRBV5-6 and TRBJ2-7, is as follows: DAGVTQSPTHLIKTRGQQVTLRCSPKSGHDTVSWYQQALGQGPQFIFQYYEEEERQRGNFPDRFSGHQFPNYSSELNVNALLLGDSALYLCASSSPGQDSYEQYFGPGTRLTVT.

This clonotype was recorded many times. The chain combines TRBV5-1 with TRBJ1-1; D not resolved. Germline V gene data show CDR1 as SGHRS and CDR2 as YFSETQ. V was cut by 7 bases and J by 8 bases, with 18 bases left in between. The CDR3 runs to 13 residues. The DNA for the CDR3 is TGCGCCAGCTCTCTTACCCTAGGATGGGAAGCTTTCTTT. This translates into CASSLTLGWEAFF.

The rearrangement joins TRBV7-3 to TRBJ1-5; D unclear. This CDR3 has 15 amino acids. Between the trimmed V and J ends, which lost 0 bases and 3 bases, there was a span of 9 bases. Germline V CDR1 and CDR2: SGHTA, FQGTGA. CDR3 in amino acids: CASSLTGLPNQPQHF. CDR3 sequence (DNA): TGTGCCAGCAGCTTAACAGGGCTTCCCAATCAGCCCCAGCATTTT. Together with reference TRBV7-3 and TRBJ1-5, the CDR3 gives the full variable domain: GAGVSQTPSNKVTEKGKYVELRCDPISGHTALYWYRQSLGQGPEFLIYFQGTGAADDSGLPNDRFFAVRPEGSVSTLKIQRTERGDSAVYLCASSLTGLPNQPQHFGDGTRLSIL.

The V call is TRBV12-3 or TRBV12-4, the J call TRBJ1-4; D remains ambiguous. The CDR3 extends over 15 amino acids. V was trimmed by 1 base and J by 0 bases, leaving 6 bases between them. CDR3 loop: CASSLGFATNEKLFF. Here the CDR3 DNA reads TGTGCCAGCAGTTTAGGGTTTGCAACTAATGAAAAACTGTTTTTT.

At least ten counts were recorded for this clonotype. The rearrangement uses TRBV5-1 and TRBJ2-2; weak D call: TRBD1 (6 bases). Trimming took 0 bases from V and 5 from J, leaving 14 bases between them. The CDR3 totals 16 residues. Germline V gene sequence: CDR1 SGHRS, CDR2 YFSETQ. The CDR3 spells CASSLEPQGRTGELFF. Here the CDR3 DNA reads TGCGCCAGCAGCTTGGAACCTCAGGGGAGAACCGGGGAGCTGTTTTTT.

This sequence joins TRBV29-1 and TRBJ2-5; the D gene is possibly TRBD1 (6 bases). V dropped 6 bases and J dropped 4 bases, with 12 bases sitting between them. Germline lookup yields CDR1 SQVTM and CDR2 ANQGSEA. The CDR3 contains 12 residues. The CDR3 coding sequence is TGCAGCGTCAGGGCAGGGGTAGAGACCCAGTACTTC. It encodes CSVRAGVETQYF.

This clonotype showed up just a few times. The chain's CDR3 is CASSPSRTGDTQYF. In DNA, the CDR3 is TGTGCCAGCTCACCCTCGCGGACAGGGGACACGCAGTATTTT. V usage is TRBV18 and J usage is TRBJ2-3; 9 nucleotides agree with TRBD1. V was clipped by 3 bases and J by 9 bases; unmatched bases: 7. The CDR3 runs 14 residues. Per germline, CDR1 KGHSH and CDR2 LQKENI. Full variable domain (rest looked up from reference TRBV18 and TRBJ2-3): NAGVMQNPRHLVRRRGQEARLRCSPMKGHSHVYWYRQLPEEGLKFMVYLQKENIIDESGMPKERFSAEFPKEGPSILRIQQVVRGDSAAYFCASSPSRTGDTQYFGPGTRLTVL.

This clonotype was detected many times. The chain recombines TRBV7-2 with TRBJ1-2, with TRBD1 matching 7 bases. CDR3 length: 12 residues. The germline V gene encodes CDR1 SGHTA and CDR2 FQGNSA. Trimming took 5 bases from V and 7 from J; bases not matched to a gene: 4. Here the CDR3 DNA reads TGTGCCAGCAGCAACGACAGGGTTGGCTACACCTTC. Its protein product is CASSNDRVGYTF.

This clonotype was observed a handful of times. This sequence may be a read error, since a much larger clone differs from it by one base. This sequence joins TRBV7-2 and TRBJ2-3; D is uncertain. CDR3 length equals 11 residues. V lost 1 base, J lost 7 bases, and 3 bases lay in between. CDR1 is SGHTA, CDR2 FQGNSA, per germline. In nucleotides, the CDR3 is TGTGCCAGCAGCTTAGGATATACGCAGTATTTT. As protein: CASSLGYTQYF.

This clonotype was recorded a few times. The chain combines TRBV7-3 with TRBJ1-3; tentatively, D is TRBD1 (6 bases). This CDR3 has 16 amino acids. From germline, CDR1 is SGHTA and CDR2 FQGTGA. Trimming stripped 2 bases from V and 4 bases from J, with 15 bases between. The CDR3 protein is CASSLGPPGAGNTIYF. Here the CDR3 DNA reads TGTGCCAGCAGCTTAGGCCCCCCAGGGGCCGGAAACACCATATATTTT.

The V and J genes are TRBV5-1 and TRBJ2-1, with D tentatively TRBD2 (5 bases). This CDR3 region has 15 residues. Trimming pared 5 bases from V and 4 bases from J, leaving 16 bases between. CDR1 SGHRS and CDR2 YFSETQ come from the germline V gene. The CDR3 reads CASRLDRSFYNEQFF. For the CDR3, the DNA is TGCGCCAGCAGACTAGACCGGAGCTTTTACAATGAGCAGTTCTTC.

Many counts were recorded for this clonotype. This sequence joins TRBV5-5 and TRBJ2-2; no clear D gene. V lost 4 bases to trimming and J lost 5 bases, with 15 bases between them. Germline-derived CDR1 and CDR2 are SGHKS and YYEKEE (reference sequence). The CDR3 runs to 15 residues. The DNA of the CDR3 is TGTGCCAGCAGCCTTGAGCGAGCAGCGACCGGGGAGCTGTTTTTT. Residues: CASSLERAATGELFF.

In its sample, this clonotype was seen a few times. The V and J genes are TRBV5-1 and TRBJ2-5, with 7 positions matching TRBD2. Germline CDR1 and CDR2: SGHRS and YFSETQ. The J segment lost 2 bases and the V segment lost 7 bases, leaving 11 bases of the junction unmatched. This CDR3 region has 15 residues. The CDR3 protein is CASRGDVGGQETQYF. The CDR3 DNA reads as TGCGCCAGCCGGGGGGATGTTGGCGGACAAGAGACCCAGTACTTC.

This clonotype showed up many times. This chain's CDR3 is CSVNLSGSRMNEQFF. DNA for the CDR3: TGCAGCGTTAATCTGTCGGGGTCCCGAATGAATGAGCAGTTCTTC. The chain joins TRBV29-1 to TRBJ2-1; possible D gene TRBD2, 5 bases. V lost 5 bases and J 7 bases, leaving 21 bases between the germline ends. CDR1 SQVTM and CDR2 ANQGSEA come from the germline V gene. The CDR3 is 15 residues long.

This rearrangement joins TRBV14 to TRBJ2-1; TRBD2 matches at 7 bases. J lost 0 bases, V lost 2 bases, and 4 bases had no gene match. Germline loops: CDR1 SGHDN, CDR2 FVKESK. The CDR3 is 16 residues long. The CDR3 DNA follows: TGTGCCAGCAGCCAAATGTCTAGCGGCTCCTACAATGAGCAGTTCTTC. Amino acids: CASSQMSSGSYNEQFF. Combining the CDR3 with reference TRBV14 and TRBJ2-1 gives the whole variable domain EAGVTQFPSHSVIEKGQTVTLRCDPISGHDNLYWYRRVMGKEIKFLLHFVKESKQDESGMPNNRFLAERTGGTYSTLKVQPAELEDSGVYFCASSQMSSGSYNEQFFGPGTRLTVL.

The J gene is TRBJ2-5, the V gene TRBV20-1; D remains unclear. Looked up from germline, CDR1 is DFQATT and CDR2 is SNEGSKA (reference sequence). CDR3 length: 13 residues. The V end lost 0 bases, the J end lost 5 bases, and 10 bases lay between the germline ends. The CDR3 coding sequence is TGCAGTGCTAGAGATTTTTCGATCGAGACCCAGTACTTC. Amino acids: CSARDFSIETQYF.

The genes are TRBV5-6 and TRBJ2-7, with TRBD2 identical over 9 bases. CDR3 length: 18 amino acids. The germline V gene encodes CDR1 SGHDT and CDR2 YYEEEE. Losses at the gene ends were 2 bases for V and 2 bases for J; bases not matched to a gene: 14. This chain's CDR3 is CASSFRGSGSVPTYEQYF. CDR3 coding DNA: TGTGCCAGCAGCTTCCGGGGTAGCGGGAGCGTCCCCACCTACGAGCAGTACTTC.